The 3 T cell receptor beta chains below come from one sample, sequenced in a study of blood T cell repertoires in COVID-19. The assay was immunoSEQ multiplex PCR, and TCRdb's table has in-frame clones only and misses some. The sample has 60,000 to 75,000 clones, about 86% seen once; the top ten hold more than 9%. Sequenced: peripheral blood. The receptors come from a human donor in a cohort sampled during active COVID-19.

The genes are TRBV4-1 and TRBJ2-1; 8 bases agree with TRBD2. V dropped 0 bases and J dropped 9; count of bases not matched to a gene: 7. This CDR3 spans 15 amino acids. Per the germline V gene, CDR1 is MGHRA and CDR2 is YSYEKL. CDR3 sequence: CASSQDGRGGVEQFF. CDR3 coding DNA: TGCGCCAGCAGCCAAGACGGCCGGGGGGGCGTTGAGCAGTTCTTC.

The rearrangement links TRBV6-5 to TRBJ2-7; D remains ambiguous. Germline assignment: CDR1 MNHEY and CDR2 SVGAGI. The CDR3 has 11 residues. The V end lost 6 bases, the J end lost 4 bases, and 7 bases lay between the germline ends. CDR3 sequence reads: CASSFQYEQYF. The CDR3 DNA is TGTGCCAGCAGCTTCCAGTACGAGCAGTACTTC.

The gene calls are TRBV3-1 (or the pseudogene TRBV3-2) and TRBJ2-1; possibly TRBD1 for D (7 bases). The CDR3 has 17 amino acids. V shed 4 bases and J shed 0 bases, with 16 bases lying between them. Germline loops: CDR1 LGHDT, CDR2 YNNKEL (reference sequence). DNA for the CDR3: TGTGCCAGCAGCCGATGGACAGGCGGGACCTCCTACAATGAGCAGTTCTTC. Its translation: CASSRWTGGTSYNEQFF.